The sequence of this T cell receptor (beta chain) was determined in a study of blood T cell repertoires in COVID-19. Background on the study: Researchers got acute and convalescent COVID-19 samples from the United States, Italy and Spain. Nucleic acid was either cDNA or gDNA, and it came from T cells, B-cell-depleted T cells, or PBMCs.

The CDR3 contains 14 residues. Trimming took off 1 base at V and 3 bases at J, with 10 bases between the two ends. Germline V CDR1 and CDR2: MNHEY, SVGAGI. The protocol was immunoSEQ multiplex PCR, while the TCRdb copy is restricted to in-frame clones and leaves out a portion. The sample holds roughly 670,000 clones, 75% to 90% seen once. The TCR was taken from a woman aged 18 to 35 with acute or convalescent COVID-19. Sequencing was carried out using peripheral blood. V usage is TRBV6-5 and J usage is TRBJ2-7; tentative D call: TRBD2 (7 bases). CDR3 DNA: TGTGCCAGCAGTTACTGGAGGGGGGGCTACGAGCAGTACTTC. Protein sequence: CASSYWRGGYEQYF.